The 20 T cell receptor beta chains listed next were all sequenced from one sample in a study of early T cells in non-severe SARS-CoV-2 infection. TCRdb analysed the 5' RACE reads with MiXCR anew, one entry per CDR3 protein. The sample holds approximately 32,000 distinct CDR3 sequences, around 4.1% seen once. Sequencing was done on a sample of whole blood. The receptors come from an adult who was a healthcare worker with PCR-confirmed SARS-CoV-2 infection or an uninfected control (not recorded which).

This clonotype was seen many times. The chain couples TRBV2 to TRBJ1-1, with a weak D call TRBD1 (6 bases). CDR1 is SNHLY, CDR2 FYNNEI, per germline. The CDR3 extends over 16 amino acids. V was clipped by 0 bases and J by 5 bases, with 16 bases between them. CDR3 coding DNA: TGTGCCAGCAGTGAAGCGCGTCAGGGAGGGGGGACTGAAGCTTTCTTT. Translated, it gives CASSEARQGGGTEAFF. Together with reference TRBV2 and TRBJ1-1, the CDR3 gives the full variable domain: EPEVTQTPSHQVTQMGQEVILRCVPISNHLYFYWYRQILGQKVEFLVSFYNNEISEKSEIFDDQFSVERPDGSNFTLKIRSTKLEDSAMYFCASSEARQGGGTEAFFGQGTRLTVV.

This clonotype was seen at least ten times. This chain connects TRBV7-9 to TRBJ2-3; unclear D gene. The ends were cut back, 4 bases at V and 2 bases at J, with 10 bases in the middle. This CDR3 region has 14 residues. Germline CDR1 SEHNR, CDR2 FQNEAQ (reference sequence). The CDR3 here is CASSSRVITDTQYF. CDR3 sequence (DNA): TGTGCCAGCAGCTCACGGGTTATCACAGATACGCAGTATTTT.

V gene TRBV28 combines with J gene TRBJ2-7, with 7 positions matching TRBD1. Germline CDR1 is MDHEN and CDR2 is SYDVKM. V lost 4 bases to trimming and J lost 0 bases; unmatched junction nucleotides: 0. The CDR3 runs 13 residues. CDR3 in DNA: TGTGCCAGCAGTTGGGACAGCTCCTACGAGCAGTACTTC. Translation gives CASSWDSSYEQYF.

The chain links TRBV7-8 to TRBJ2-3, with D tentatively TRBD2 (6 bases). The CDR3 runs to 16 residues. The V gene's germline CDR1 is SGHVS and CDR2 FQNEAQ. V was trimmed by 6 bases and J by 0 bases, leaving 16 bases between them. CDR3 sequence (DNA): TGTGCCAGCAGAGTCGGGAGCGGCCCGAGCACAGATACGCAGTATTTT. Its translation is CASRVGSGPSTDTQYF.

About this clonotype itself: A read error may explain this, as a much larger clone is one base away. The genes are TRBV12-3 or TRBV12-4 and TRBJ2-4; D remains ambiguous. This CDR3 region has 16 residues. The V gene lost 4 bases and the J gene lost 1 base, with 14 bases spanning the gap. This chain's CDR3 is CASSSVDAVAKNIQYF. The CDR3 nucleotides read TGTGCCAGCAGTTCAGTAGATGCCGTGGCCAAAAACATTCAGTACTTC.

On this clonotype: A read error may be the cause here, since a much bigger clone is one base away. The chain carries TRBV3-1 and TRBJ2-1; 11 bases match TRBD2. TRBJ2-7 matches the DNA end more closely, so the J call is doubtful. The germline CDR1 and CDR2 sequences are LGHDT and YNNKEL (reference sequence). The CDR3 loop spans 14 amino acids. CDR3: CASRGLAAYNEQYF. The CDR3, as DNA: TGTGCCAGCAGGGGACTAGCGGCCTACAATGAGCAGTACTTC.

This clonotype was observed at least ten times. CDR3 bases: TGTGCCAGCAGTGTGACAGGAACCACAGATACGCAGTATTTT. It translates to CASSVTGTTDTQYF. The J gene is TRBJ2-3, the V gene TRBV12-3 or TRBV12-4; tentative D call: TRBD1 (6 bases). Trimming took 5 bases from V and 2 from J, leaving 11 bases between them. The CDR3 spans 14 residues.

This clonotype has a count of ten or more. The rearrangement uses TRBV27 and TRBJ1-1; 9 bases align to TRBD1. The length of the CDR3 is 14 residues. J was trimmed by 5 bases and V by 4 bases; bases with no gene match: 5. CDR1 MNHEY and CDR2 SMNVEV come from the germline V gene (reference sequence). The CDR3 nucleotides are TGTGCCAGCAGTTCACAGGGGGCTGGAACTGAAGCTTTCTTT. Its protein product is CASSSQGAGTEAFF.

In its sample, this clonotype was seen many times. The chain recombines TRBV4-1 with TRBJ2-1; 14 nucleotides line up with TRBD2. V was clipped by 1 base and J by 4 bases; unmatched bases: 0. This CDR3 is built from 16 residues. Germline CDR1 and CDR2: MGHRA and YSYEKL. The DNA of the CDR3 is TGCGCCAGCAGCCAAGGACTAGCGGGAGGGTACAATGAGCAGTTCTTC. It yields the protein CASSQGLAGGYNEQFF.

In its sample, this clonotype was seen many times. This chain uses TRBV28 with TRBJ2-7; D uncertain. The CDR3 spans 13 residues. V lost 2 bases, J lost 3 bases, and 8 bases lay in between. The germline V gene encodes CDR1 MDHEN and CDR2 SYDVKM. CDR3 DNA sequence: TGTGCCAGCAGTTTAGCGGTCGTCTACGAGCAGTACTTC. It codes for CASSLAVVYEQYF.

This clonotype was recorded at least ten times. The chain employs TRBV14 and TRBJ2-1; the match to TRBD2 covers 9 bases. This CDR3 has 18 amino acids. The V segment lost 0 bases and the J segment 5 bases; nucleotides outside the gene matches: 11. Germline V CDR1 and CDR2: SGHDN, FVKESK. CDR3 loop: CASSQESAGLATDNEQFF. In DNA, the CDR3 is TGTGCCAGCAGCCAAGAATCAGCGGGACTAGCCACTGACAATGAGCAGTTCTTC. Complete variable domain (other parts from reference TRBV14 and TRBJ2-1): EAGVTQFPSHSVIEKGQTVTLRCDPISGHDNLYWYRRVMGKEIKFLLHFVKESKQDESGMPNNRFLAERTGGTYSTLKVQPAELEDSGVYFCASSQESAGLATDNEQFFGPGTRLTVL.

Ten or more counts support this clonotype. V usage is TRBV29-1 and J usage is TRBJ2-3; maybe TRBD2 (5 bases). This CDR3 is 12 amino acids long. The V gene's germline CDR1 is SQVTM and CDR2 ANQGSEA. V gave up 8 bases and J gave up 4 bases, with 13 bases separating them. The CDR3 loop reads CSSSGGADTQYF. The CDR3 DNA reads TGCAGCTCGAGTGGAGGAGCAGATACGCAGTATTTT.

This clonotype came up many times. The rearrangement uses TRBV9 and TRBJ1-3; tentatively, D is TRBD1 (6 bases). V lost 3 bases, J lost 0 bases, and 7 bases lay in between. Germline loops: CDR1 SGDLS, CDR2 YYNGEE. This CDR3 is 14 amino acids long. CDR3 DNA sequence: TGTGCCAGCAGCGGGGACATCTCTGGAAACACCATATATTTT. This translates into CASSGDISGNTIYF.

This clonotype was recorded at least ten times. The chain has TRBV7-2 and TRBJ2-2; unclear D gene. Trimming removed 6 bases at V and 1 base at J, with 9 bases between. CDR3 length: 14 amino acids. Germline CDR1 is SGHTA and CDR2 is FQGNSA. CDR3 sequence: CASSYLGNTGELFF. The CDR3 DNA sequence: TGTGCCAGCAGTTATTTAGGGAACACCGGGGAGCTGTTTTTT.

This clonotype was recorded at least ten times. The chain combines TRBV18 with TRBJ2-1; a weak D match, TRBD1 (7 bases). Between the trimmed V and J ends, which lost 3 bases and 7 bases, there was a span of 16 bases. The CDR3 length is 15 residues. Per the germline V gene, CDR1 is KGHSH and CDR2 is LQKENI. CDR3 protein: CASSPRQGLSNEQFF. The CDR3 DNA reads as TGTGCCAGCTCACCGAGACAGGGACTTAGTAATGAGCAGTTCTTC.

With respect to this clonotype: One junction end does not reproduce the germline sequence, and a read error may be involved. The rearrangement links TRBV7-7 to TRBJ2-1; D is unclear. The CDR3 is 16 residues long. Per germline, CDR1 SSHAT and CDR2 FNYEAQ (reference sequence). The CDR3: CASSLALGSEYNEQFF. The CDR3 DNA reads TGTGCTAGCAGCTTAGCTTTGGGAAGCGAGTACAATGAGCAGTTCTTC.

In its sample, this clonotype was seen many times. The rearrangement uses TRBV30 and TRBJ1-1; the match to TRBD1 covers 8 bases. The CDR3 runs 13 residues. The V segment lost 5 bases and the J segment 4 bases; nucleotides outside the gene matches: 6. Germline CDR1 and CDR2: GTSNPN and SVGIG (reference sequence). CDR3: CAWDRGTFTEAFF. CDR3 nucleotides: TGTGCCTGGGACAGGGGAACGTTCACTGAAGCTTTCTTT. Filled out from reference TRBV30 and TRBJ1-1, the complete variable domain reads SQTIHQWPATLVQPVGSPLSLECTVEGTSNPNLYWYRQAAGRGLQLLFYSVGIGQISSEVPQNLSASRPQDRQFILSSKKLLLSDSGFYLCAWDRGTFTEAFFGQGTRLTVV.

This clonotype was observed a few times. This rearrangement joins TRBV4-1 to TRBJ2-1; 11 nucleotides agree with TRBD2. The CDR3 length is 15 residues. Germline-derived CDR1 and CDR2 are MGHRA and YSYEKL. With 3 bases clipped from V and 9 bases from J, the junction kept 7 bases outside the gene matches. The CDR3 DNA reads as TGCGCCAGCAGCCACCTCGGGGGACTAGCGGTTGAGCAGTTCTTC. Residues: CASSHLGGLAVEQFF.

This clonotype was seen repeatedly, ten times or more. The V and J genes are TRBV12-3 or TRBV12-4 and TRBJ1-6; 9 nucleotides match TRBD1. This CDR3 is 14 amino acids long. V lost 4 bases to trimming and J lost 14 bases; unmatched junction nucleotides: 9. The CDR3 sequence: CASSWTGDRGTLHF. The DNA of the CDR3 is TGTGCCAGCAGTTGGACAGGGGACCGAGGGACCCTCCACTTT.

At least ten counts were recorded for this clonotype. The chain joins TRBV2 to TRBJ1-5; possibly TRBD1 for D (6 bases). The CDR3 is 14 residues long. Germline CDR1 is SNHLY and CDR2 is FYNNEI. With 7 bases removed from V and 6 bases from J, the gap between germline ends came to 16 bases. CDR3 nucleotide sequence: TGTGCCAGCACCCTGGGGGGGGCGGGTCAGCCCCAGCATTTT. Translated: CASTLGGAGQPQHF.